These 19 T cell receptor beta chains originate from one sample sequenced in a study of T cell repertoires in cytomegalovirus infection. TCRdb reanalysed the reads using MiXCR and keeps one entry per CDR3 protein. The sample consists of 680,000 or so distinct CDR3 sequences, around a third of them appearing once. These receptors lack a known antigen. Material: cultured PBMCs, obtained from culture after CMV antigen stimulation. The source of these receptors is a human donor in good health (CMV status not recorded). Some clones in this sample may be carry-over from other donors' samples.

The chain has TRBV10-3 and TRBJ1-1; TRBD1 matches 11 bases. This CDR3 region has 16 residues. The junction had 5 bases not matched to a gene; V was cut back by 5 bases and J by 0 bases. CDR1 is ENHRY and CDR2 is SYGVKD in the germline V gene. CDR3 DNA sequence: TGTGCCATCAGTTTAGGGACAGGGGGACTGAACACTGAAGCTTTCTTT. Protein product: CAISLGTGGLNTEAFF.

The chain links TRBV6-8 to TRBJ2-2, with D perhaps given as TRBD1 or TRBD2 (5 bases each). The CDR3 has 15 residues. Germline assignment: CDR1 MNHGY and CDR2 SAAAGT. V was cut by 4 bases and J by 5 bases, with 14 bases left in between. The CDR3 nucleotides read TGTGCCAGCAGTTTCCGACGGGGCGAAACCGGGGAGCTGTTTTTT. Amino acid sequence: CASSFRRGETGELFF.

There are a few counts of this clonotype. The chain links TRBV7-2 to TRBJ1-1, with D hard to call. The CDR3 has 14 amino acids. Germline lookup yields CDR1 SGHTA and CDR2 FQGNSA. V gave up 3 bases and J gave up 8 bases, with 16 bases separating them. Here the CDR3 DNA reads TGTGCCAGCAGCTTGACTCACGGTGGATCGGAAGCTTTCTTT. Its translation: CASSLTHGGSEAFF.

The chain employs TRBV5-1 and TRBJ1-2, with a tentative D call TRBD1 (5 bases). Germline V CDR1 and CDR2: SGHRS, YFSETQ. The CDR3 contains 15 residues. Trimming removed 4 bases from V and 4 bases from J, with 17 bases in between. The DNA for the CDR3 is TGCGCCAGCAGCGTGACAGCAGGGCAAGGCTATGGCTACACCTTC. This translates into CASSVTAGQGYGYTF.

V gene TRBV7-9 combines with J gene TRBJ1-6; D is ambiguous. Per the germline V gene, CDR1 is SEHNR and CDR2 is FQNEAQ (reference sequence). The CDR3 is made up of 13 amino acids. The germline V and J ends were trimmed by 0 bases and 6 bases, with 3 bases remaining between them. The CDR3 is CASSLASNSPLHF. CDR3 nucleotide sequence: TGTGCCAGCAGCTTAGCGAGTAATTCACCCCTCCACTTT.

This clonotype was counted a few times. The chain carries TRBV5-4 and TRBJ2-7, with D perhaps TRBD1 (5 bases). V was trimmed by 4 bases and J by 1 base, leaving 21 bases between them. The V gene's germline CDR1 is SGHNT and CDR2 YYREEE (reference sequence). CDR3 size: 17 residues. CDR3 protein: CASSPVVGFGASYEQYF. CDR3 bases: TGTGCCAGCAGCCCCGTAGTGGGGTTTGGGGCTTCCTACGAGCAGTACTTC.

This clonotype has a handful of counts. The chain is built from TRBV11-2 and TRBJ2-7; possibly TRBD1 for D (6 bases). The CDR3 covers 14 residues. From germline, CDR1 is SGHAT and CDR2 FQNNGV. V was clipped by 3 bases and J by 0 bases, with 9 bases between them. Written as DNA, the CDR3 is TGTGCCAGCAGCTTTATGGACAGCTCCTACGAGCAGTACTTC. Protein product: CASSFMDSSYEQYF.

The J gene is TRBJ2-5, the V gene TRBV6-5; D may correspond to TRBD1 or TRBD2 (6 bases each). Germline loops: CDR1 MNHEY, CDR2 SVGAGI. V dropped 6 bases and J dropped 7 bases, with 21 bases sitting between them. This CDR3 is built from 15 residues. The CDR3 DNA reads TGTGCCAGCAGGATGGAGGGGGGCAGCTCGGGGACCCAGTACTTC. Its protein product is CASRMEGGSSGTQYF.

This chain links TRBV4-2 with TRBJ1-2; D unresolved. The ends were cut back, 1 base at V and 7 bases at J, with 10 bases in the middle. CDR1 and CDR2 (germline): LGHNA, YNFKEQ. The length of the CDR3 is 13 residues. CDR3: CASSQGGTFGYTF. The CDR3 DNA follows: TGTGCCAGCAGCCAAGGAGGTACATTTGGCTACACCTTC.

This clonotype was observed a few times. The chain couples TRBV7-2 to TRBJ2-1; D gene uncertain. Germline assignment: CDR1 SGHTA and CDR2 FQGNSA. Between the trimmed V and J ends, which lost 5 bases and 6 bases, there was a span of 11 bases. This CDR3 has 13 amino acids. This chain's CDR3 is CASSQGWANEQFF. DNA for the CDR3: TGTGCCAGCAGCCAAGGTTGGGCCAATGAGCAGTTCTTC.

The table lists this clonotype with a count of one. J is TRBJ2-7 and V is TRBV6-9; D may correspond to TRBD1 or TRBD2 (5 bases each). The V gene lost 6 bases and the J gene lost 4 bases, with 19 bases spanning the gap. Germline V gene data show CDR1 as MNHGY and CDR2 as SVAAGI. CDR3 length: 15 residues. CDR3 loop: CASSPRGSRRYEQYF. The CDR3 DNA sequence: TGTGCCAGCAGCCCACGGGGCAGTCGTCGGTACGAGCAGTACTTC.

Regarding this clonotype: At one end, the junction sequence differs from germline, possibly due to a read error. The chain has TRBV6-1 and TRBJ1-5, with 7 nucleotides matching TRBD1. The germline gives CDR1 MNHNS, CDR2 SASEGT. The CDR3 spans 13 residues. Here the CDR3 DNA reads TGTGCCAGCGGTGAGGGGGCAGTTCAGCCCCAGCATTTT. Encoded protein: CASGEGAVQPQHF.

The rearrangement uses TRBV19 and TRBJ1-5; no definite D call. From germline, CDR1 is LNHDA and CDR2 SQIVND (reference sequence). The CDR3 length is 14 residues. Trimming removed 4 bases at V and 4 bases at J, with 11 bases between. The CDR3 DNA follows: TGTGCCAGTAGTAACTTCAGCGGTAATCAGCCCCAGCATTTT. It encodes CASSNFSGNQPQHF.

Of note for this clonotype: A much larger clone sits a single nucleotide away, making a read error possible. V usage is TRBV6-5 and J usage is TRBJ1-1, with a possible D match to TRBD1 (5 bases). This CDR3 is 13 amino acids long. Germline V lookup: CDR1 MNHEY, CDR2 SVGAGI. Trimming took 6 bases from V and 1 from J, leaving 9 bases between them. CDR3 residues: CASSRGENTEAFF. For the CDR3, the DNA is TGTGCCAGCAGCCGGGGGGAGAACACTGAAGCTTTCTTT.

This clonotype was observed a handful of times. This chain's CDR3 is CSARAPGQGKGYEQYF. Written as DNA, the CDR3 is TGCAGTGCTAGAGCCCCGGGACAGGGGAAGGGCTACGAGCAGTACTTC. The genes are TRBV20-1 and TRBJ2-7; 10 bases agree with TRBD1. CDR3 size: 16 residues. Germline CDR1 DFQATT, CDR2 SNEGSKA (reference sequence). V lost 1 base and J lost 3; bases outside the gene matches: 9.

In its sample, this clonotype was seen once. V gene TRBV25-1 combines with J gene TRBJ2-7; D possibly corresponds to TRBD1 (6 bases). In germline, CDR1 is MGHDK, CDR2 SYGVNS. Trimming took off 10 bases at V and 4 bases at J, with 11 bases between the two ends. The CDR3 totals 11 residues. DNA for the CDR3: TGTGCCAACAGGGTTCGGTACGAGCAGTACTTC. The encoded protein is CANRVRYEQYF.

This chain joins TRBV7-2 and TRBJ2-5; D is ambiguous. Germline CDR1 and CDR2: SGHTA and FQGNSA. The ends were cut back, 1 base at V and 2 bases at J, with 8 bases in the middle. This CDR3 is built from 14 residues. Here the CDR3 DNA reads TGTGCCAGCAGCTTAGATATCTCTCAAGAGACCCAGTACTTC. The encoded protein is CASSLDISQETQYF.

CDR3 nucleotides: TGTGCCAGCAGTTATCAGGGGTCAGTGGAGACCCAGTACTTC. Amino acids: CASSYQGSVETQYF. The rearrangement links TRBV28 to TRBJ2-5; weak D call: TRBD1 (6 bases). The V gene's germline CDR1 is MDHEN and CDR2 SYDVKM. This CDR3 has 14 amino acids. Trimming stripped 4 bases from V and 5 bases from J, with 14 bases between.

This clonotype was found many times. The CDR3 loop is CASSYRGRETQYF. CDR3 sequence (DNA): TGTGCCAGCAGCTATCGCGGGCGAGAGACCCAGTACTTC. This chain uses TRBV7-8 with TRBJ2-5; weak D call: TRBD2 (5 bases). The V gene's germline CDR1 is SGHVS and CDR2 FQNEAQ. This CDR3 comprises 13 residues. V was trimmed by 4 bases and J by 4 bases, leaving 10 bases between them.